This T cell receptor (beta chain) was sequenced in a study of shared clonotypes between healthy human individuals. Between the trimmed V and J ends, which lost 6 bases and 3 bases, there was a span of 6 bases. Germline CDR1 reads DFQATT; CDR2 reads SNEGSKA (reference sequence). The CDR3 spans 11 residues. Findings of the study overall: Genetic and exposure-history diversity was limited by the small donor number. Clonotype sharing levels among donors were expected to vary with sequencing depth.

For each subset, genomic DNA was distributed in equal portions over several immunoSEQ plates. Methods used by the authors: ImmunoSEQ gave junction-only sequences without quality scores, so filtering differed. The assay was immunoSEQ multiplex PCR, and TCRdb's table has in-frame clones only and misses some. V and J calls and clone size are given by that table; D and trimming were obtained from the DNA. Altogether around 430,000 clones are present, roughly 77% being singletons, with the ten largest covering less than 15%. This clone was seen just once. The target antigen is unknown. The chain uses TRBV20-1 and TRBJ2-1; D call uncertain. The specimen sequenced was PBMCs. This sequence originates from a woman in her 40s in good health. Some clones in this sample may be carry-over from other donors' samples. CDR3 sequence reads: CSAPLYNEQFF. The CDR3 DNA sequence: TGCAGTGCCCCCCTCTACAATGAGCAGTTCTTC.